This is a list of T cell receptor beta chains from one sample in a study of CD8 T cells in ankylosing spondylitis. TCRdb re-called the 5' RACE reads through MiXCR, storing one row per CDR3 protein. Here the sample spans a few hundred thousand distinct CDR3 sequences, around 20% being singletons. The sequencing sample was made of blood, either unsorted or a sorted T cell fraction (not recorded which). These receptors all come from a male donor with ankylosing spondylitis or in good health (not recorded which). The CDR3 runs from the conserved cysteine through the conserved F or W. A D gene is named only where the DNA matches it firmly. Not every row has a clone size; where given, it reads once, few, many or a size class.

J	size	D	V	CDR3	DNA
TRBJ1-5	few	-	TRBV12-3/TRBV12-4	CASSQSVNQPQHF	TGTGCCAGCAGCCAGAGCGTCAATCAGCCCCAGCATTTT
TRBJ1-3	-	TRBD1	TRBV5-1	CASSWTGGQGNTIYF	TGCGCCAGCAGCTGGACAGGGGGCCAGGGAAACACCATATATTTT
TRBJ2-1	-	-	TRBV6-1	CASRKTALAEQFF	TGTGCCAGCAGAAAGACTGCGTTGGCCGAGCAGTTCTTC
TRBJ2-2	few	-	TRBV15	CATLRAGELFF	TGTGCCACCTTAAGGGCCGGGGAGCTGTTTTTT
TRBJ1-5	-	-	TRBV11-2	CVSSFEYNQPQHF	TGTGTCAGCAGCTTTGAGTACAATCAGCCCCAGCATTTT
TRBJ2-1	many	-	TRBV20-1	CSAPLSRDSSSYNEQFF	TGCAGTGCTCCTCTCTCCCGGGACTCCAGCTCCTACAATGAGCAGTTCTTC
TRBJ1-2	-	-	TRBV7-8	CASSPGRGTYYGYTF	TGTGCCAGCAGCCCTGGAAGGGGGACCTATTATGGCTACACCTTC
TRBJ2-1	-	TRBD2	TRBV7-3	CASSPGVAGPNEQFF	TGTGCCAGCAGCCCCGGGGTAGCGGGCCCCAATGAGCAGTTCTTC
TRBJ2-1	-	-	TRBV28	CASSLGQTQFF	TGTGCCAGCAGTTTAGGGCAAACGCAGTTCTTC
TRBJ2-5	-	TRBD1	TRBV29-1	CSVARGGEETQYF	TGCAGCGTTGCTCGAGGGGGCGAAGAGACCCAGTACTTC
TRBJ1-3	many	-	TRBV5-5	CASSLYSRSGNTIYF	TGTGCCAGCAGTTTGTACAGCCGCTCTGGAAACACCATATATTTT
TRBJ2-1	many	TRBD1	TRBV20-1	CSATHPQGAHEQFF	TGCAGTGCTACCCACCCACAGGGGGCGCATGAGCAGTTCTTC
TRBJ1-5	many	-	TRBV12-3/TRBV12-4	CASSLGHSNQPQHF	TGTGCCAGCAGTTTGGGACATAGCAATCAGCCCCAGCATTTT
TRBJ1-2	-	TRBD1	TRBV7-9	CASSLGQSVYGYTF	TGTGCCAGCAGCTTGGGACAGAGCGTTTATGGCTACACCTTC
TRBJ2-2	many	TRBD1	TRBV2	CASSEARTGTGELFF	TGTGCCAGCAGTGAAGCAAGGACAGGGACCGGGGAGCTGTTTTTT
TRBJ1-5	-	-	TRBV10-2	CASSESFRSSNQPQHF	TGCGCCAGCAGTGAGTCGTTTAGGAGTAGCAATCAGCCCCAGCATTTT
TRBJ2-1	few	TRBD2	TRBV3-1	CASSQGTSGRYNEQFF	TGTGCCAGCAGCCAAGGTACTAGCGGGCGCTACAATGAGCAGTTCTTC
TRBJ2-2	many	-	TRBV12-3/TRBV12-4	CASSLALGGELFF	TGTGCCAGCAGTTTAGCGCTGGGCGGGGAGCTGTTTTTT
TRBJ1-1	-	-	TRBV12-3/TRBV12-4	CASSFTGDTEDFF	TGTGCCAGCAGTTTTACGGGGGACACTGAAGATTTCTTT
TRBJ2-2	-	-	TRBV29-1	CSVRLSGSPIDTGELFF	TGCAGCGTTAGACTTAGCGGAAGCCCGATTGACACCGGGGAGCTGTTTTTT
TRBJ2-4	few	-	TRBV28	CASSPFREAKNIQYF	TGTGCCAGCAGTCCCTTTCGGGAGGCCAAAAACATTCAGTACTTC